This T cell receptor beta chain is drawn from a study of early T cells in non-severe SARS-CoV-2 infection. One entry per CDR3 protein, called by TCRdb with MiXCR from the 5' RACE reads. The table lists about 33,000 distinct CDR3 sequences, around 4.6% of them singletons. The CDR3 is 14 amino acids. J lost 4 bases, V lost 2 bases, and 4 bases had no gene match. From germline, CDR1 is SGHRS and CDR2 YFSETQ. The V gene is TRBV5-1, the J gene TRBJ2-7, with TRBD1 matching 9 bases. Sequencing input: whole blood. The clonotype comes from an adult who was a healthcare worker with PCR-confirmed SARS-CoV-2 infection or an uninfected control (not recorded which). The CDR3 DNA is TGCGCCAGCAGCTTCCAGACAGGGGGTTACGAGCAGTACTTC. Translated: CASSFQTGGYEQYF. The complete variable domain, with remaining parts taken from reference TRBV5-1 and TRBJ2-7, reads KAGVTQTPRYLIKTRGQQVTLSCSPISGHRSVSWYQQTPGQGLQFLFEYFSETQRNKGNFPGRFSGRQFSNSRSEMNVSTLELGDSALYLCASSFQTGGYEQYFGPGTRLTVT.